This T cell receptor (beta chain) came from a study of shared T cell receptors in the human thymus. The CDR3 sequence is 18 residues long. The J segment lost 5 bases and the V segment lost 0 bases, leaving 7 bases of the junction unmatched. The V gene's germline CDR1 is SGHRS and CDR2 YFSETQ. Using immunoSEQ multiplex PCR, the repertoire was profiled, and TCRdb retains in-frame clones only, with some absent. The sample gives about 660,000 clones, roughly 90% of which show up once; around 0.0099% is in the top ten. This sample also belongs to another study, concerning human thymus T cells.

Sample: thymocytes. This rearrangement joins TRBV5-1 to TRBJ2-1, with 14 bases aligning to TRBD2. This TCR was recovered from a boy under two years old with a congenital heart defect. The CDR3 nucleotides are TGCGCCAGCAGCTTGGGGACTAGCGGGAGGTCCGCAAACAATGAGCAGTTCTTC. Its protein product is CASSLGTSGRSANNEQFF. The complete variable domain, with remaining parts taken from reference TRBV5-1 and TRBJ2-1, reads KAGVTQTPRYLIKTRGQQVTLSCSPISGHRSVSWYQQTPGQGLQFLFEYFSETQRNKGNFPGRFSGRQFSNSRSEMNVSTLELGDSALYLCASSLGTSGRSANNEQFFGPGTRLTVL.